The 24 T cell receptor beta chains in this list originate from one sample, sequenced in a study of T cell repertoires in cytomegalovirus infection. TCRdb analysed the reads with MiXCR anew, one entry per CDR3 protein. The data contain 500,000 or so distinct CDR3 sequences, approximately 15% of them singletons. The sequencing sample was made of CD8+ T cells from PBMCs. These receptors were obtained from a human donor in good health (CMV status not recorded). Some clones in this sample may be carry-over from other donors' samples.

This clonotype was counted ten times or more. V usage is TRBV19 and J usage is TRBJ1-4; perhaps TRBD1 as D (5 bases). Germline CDR1 LNHDA, CDR2 SQIVND (reference sequence). The CDR3 sequence is 17 residues long. Trimming removed 7 bases from V and 7 bases from J, with 25 bases in between. In DNA form, the CDR3 reads TGTGCCAGTACCACAAGATTGAACAGGTCCCCAGCTGAAAAACTGTTTTTT. Its protein product is CASTTRLNRSPAEKLFF.

The chain links TRBV2 to TRBJ2-1, with 8 bases aligning to TRBD1. Germline V gives CDR1 SNHLY, CDR2 FYNNEI. The CDR3 sequence is 14 residues long. With V trimmed by 6 bases and J by 6 bases, 7 bases remained unmatched. Here the CDR3 reads CASSGTGSRNEQFF. In DNA form, the CDR3 reads TGTGCCAGCAGCGGGACAGGATCCCGCAATGAGCAGTTCTTC.

Many counts were recorded for this clonotype. The chain combines TRBV27 with TRBJ2-7; D may correspond to TRBD1 or TRBD2 (5 bases each). This CDR3 contains 17 residues. The germline V gene has CDR1 MNHEY and CDR2 SMNVEV (reference sequence). Trimming left V 5 bases short and J 2 bases short, with 22 bases between. CDR3 loop: CASSTSMSGRAPYEQYF. As DNA, the CDR3 is TGTGCCAGCAGTACAAGCATGTCGGGACGGGCCCCCTACGAGCAGTACTTC.

Only one count was recorded for this clonotype. The V call is TRBV5-1, the J call TRBJ2-2; TRBD1 matches 8 bases. V shed 0 bases, J shed 6 bases, and the junction held 4 bases outside the gene matches. The CDR3 consists of 15 residues. Germline V lookup: CDR1 SGHRS, CDR2 YFSETQ. The CDR3 reads CASSLARGLAGELFF. The CDR3, as DNA: TGCGCCAGCAGCTTGGCCAGGGGGCTTGCCGGGGAGCTGTTTTTT.

The chain couples TRBV7-9 to TRBJ1-2; D possibly corresponds to TRBD1 (6 bases). V lost 4 bases and J lost 4, with 13 bases in between. CDR1 and CDR2 (germline): SEHNR, FQNEAQ (reference sequence). The CDR3 is 14 amino acids. CDR3 residues: CASSYVQGGYGYTF. DNA of the CDR3: TGTGCCAGCAGCTACGTACAGGGTGGCTATGGCTACACCTTC.

This clonotype was seen ten or more times. V and J are TRBV7-2 and TRBJ2-5; D tentatively fits TRBD1 or TRBD2 (5 bases each). V lost 7 bases and J lost 5, with 23 bases in between. The CDR3 extends over 16 amino acids. Germline values: CDR1 SGHTA, CDR2 FQGNSA. The CDR3 DNA reads as TGTGCCAGCACCTTCTACCCCGCAGGGACGGGGGAGACCCAGTACTTC. This translates into CASTFYPAGTGETQYF.

At least ten counts were recorded for this clonotype. V usage is TRBV7-6 and J usage is TRBJ2-1, with a tentative D call TRBD1 (6 bases). CDR1 SGHVS and CDR2 FNYEAQ come from the germline V gene. CDR3 length: 17 amino acids. V dropped 4 bases and J dropped 3 bases, with 19 bases sitting between them. This chain's CDR3 is CASSSPTGLTHYNEQFF. DNA of the CDR3: TGTGCCAGCAGCTCCCCCACAGGGCTTACCCACTACAATGAGCAGTTCTTC.

This clonotype occurred a few times. The rearrangement links TRBV14 to TRBJ1-6; D is ambiguous. The germline V and J ends were trimmed by 3 bases and 4 bases, with 19 bases remaining between them. Germline V CDR1 and CDR2: SGHDN, FVKESK. The CDR3 totals 18 residues. In DNA, the CDR3 is TGTGCCAGCAGCCAGAGCGCGGCCGATCCCTATTATAATTCACCCCTCCACTTT. Translating gives CASSQSAADPYYNSPLHF.

This clonotype appeared many times. The rearrangement uses TRBV25-1 and TRBJ2-5; the D gene could be TRBD1 or TRBD2 (6 bases each). Trimming removed 3 bases from V and 5 bases from J, with 16 bases in between. This CDR3 contains 15 residues. Germline lookup yields CDR1 MGHDK and CDR2 SYGVNS. CDR3 DNA: TGTGCCAGCAGTGATTACCTGACAGGAGGGGAGACCCAGTACTTC. It specifies CASSDYLTGGETQYF. The whole variable domain, filled in from reference TRBV25-1 and TRBJ2-5, reads EADIYQTPRYLVIGTGKKITLECSQTMGHDKMYWYQQDPGMELHLIHYSYGVNSTEKGDLSSESTVSRIRTEHFPLTLESARPSHTSQYLCASSDYLTGGETQYFGPGTRLLVL.

V is TRBV6-2 or TRBV6-3 and J is TRBJ1-4; possibly TRBD1 for D (5 bases). CDR1 MNHEY and CDR2 SVGEGT come from the germline V gene. This CDR3 has 17 amino acids. V was shortened by 9 bases and J by 0 bases, with 20 bases between the two germline ends. The CDR3 protein is CARSLWGTTTTNEKLFF. Here the CDR3 DNA reads TGTGCCAGAAGCCTATGGGGGACCACCACAACTAATGAAAAACTGTTTTTT.

In regard to this clonotype: At one boundary the junction diverges from the germline segment, which might be a read error. The chain employs TRBV20-1 and TRBJ1-5, with D possibly being TRBD1 (6 bases). This CDR3 spans 15 amino acids. The V gene's germline CDR1 is DFQATT and CDR2 SNEGSKA (reference sequence). The chain's CDR3 is CSAYQQGGLNQRQHF. The CDR3 DNA is TGCAGTGCTTACCAACAGGGAGGTTTAAATCAGCGCCAGCATTTT.

This clonotype was observed at least ten times. The CDR3 sequence is CASSSTRDTIFIDGYTF. Here the CDR3 DNA reads TGTGCCAGTAGTTCGACGCGGGACACCATATTTATTGATGGCTACACCTTC. The chain recombines TRBV19 with TRBJ1-2, with D possibly TRBD1 on 6 matching bases. V lost 5 bases and J lost 6, with 25 bases in between. The CDR3 is 17 residues long. The V gene's germline CDR1 is LNHDA and CDR2 SQIVND (reference sequence).

The chain joins TRBV7-2 to TRBJ2-7; no clear D gene. The V end was cut by 3 bases, the J end by 3 bases, with 12 bases between. This CDR3 comprises 14 residues. Germline V gene lookup returns CDR1 SGHTA and CDR2 FQGNSA. CDR3 DNA sequence: TGTGCCAGCAGCTTTTCCGTAAGCTACTACGAGCAGTACTTC. Translation: CASSFSVSYYEQYF.

This clonotype was observed many times. The J gene is TRBJ2-1, the V gene TRBV11-2; TRBD2 aligns across 15 bases. This CDR3 is 18 amino acids long. V lost 5 bases, J lost 6 bases, and 11 bases stayed unmatched. CDR1 and CDR2 from the germline V gene are SGHAT and FQNNGV. Here the CDR3 reads CASSPGLAGGKRINEQFF. DNA of the CDR3: TGTGCCAGCAGCCCGGGACTAGCGGGGGGTAAACGTATCAATGAGCAGTTCTTC.

The rearrangement joins TRBV7-9 to TRBJ1-5; tentative D call: TRBD1 (6 bases). Germline V gives CDR1 SEHNR, CDR2 FQNEAQ (reference sequence). Trimming took 1 base from V and 2 from J, leaving 12 bases between them. CDR3 size: 16 residues. This CDR3 reads CASSLEGRGGNQPQHF. The CDR3 DNA sequence: TGTGCCAGCAGCTTAGAGGGCAGGGGAGGCAATCAGCCCCAGCATTTT.

This clonotype has a single count. V usage is TRBV20-1 and J usage is TRBJ2-3; 10 bases line up with TRBD2. The germline V gene has CDR1 DFQATT and CDR2 SNEGSKA (reference sequence). The CDR3 covers 17 residues. V lost 1 base to trimming and J lost 0 bases; unmatched junction nucleotides: 7. In nucleotides, the CDR3 is TGCAGTGCTAGAGGTCTAGCGGGGGCGACTAGCACAGATACGCAGTATTTT. Its protein is CSARGLAGATSTDTQYF.

About this clonotype itself: No conserved phenylalanine or tryptophan is present at the end of the CDR3, so a read error is the likely explanation. The limits of the CDR3 on the DNA are not certain, so only TCRdb's listed CDR3 is given. The chain has TRBV27 and TRBJ2-1; TRBD1 was called by the table and not checked on the DNA. The CDR3 is 14 amino acids in total, end residues counted. Germline V gene lookup returns CDR1 MNHEY and CDR2 SMNVEV (reference sequence). The CDR3 reads CASSLSGGYNEQLL.

This clonotype was counted many times. The chain uses TRBV7-9 and TRBJ1-1, with D possibly being TRBD1 (5 bases). The CDR3 is 15 residues long. V lost 6 bases, J lost 0 bases, and 14 bases lay in between. In germline, CDR1 is SEHNR, CDR2 FQNEAQ (reference sequence). CDR3 protein: CASRTLTVMNTEAFF. CDR3 nucleotide sequence: TGTGCCAGCAGAACCCTGACAGTTATGAACACTGAAGCTTTCTTT.

This clonotype was found many times. The junction does not match germline at one end; this may be a read error. The rearrangement uses TRBV7-7 and TRBJ2-3; D possibly corresponds to TRBD2 (6 bases). This CDR3 has 14 residues. CDR1 is SSHAT and CDR2 is FNYEAQ in the germline V gene (reference sequence). CDR3 nucleotides: TGTGCTAGCAGCTTACGGGGGACCACAGATACGCAGTATTTT. Translation: CASSLRGTTDTQYF.

This chain joins TRBV4-1 and TRBJ2-3; 13 bases line up with TRBD2. The V and J ends lost 1 base and 5 bases, in that order; junction bases with no gene match: 3. This CDR3 comprises 16 residues. CDR1 MGHRA and CDR2 YSYEKL come from the germline V gene. CDR3: CASSQGTSGSQDTQYF. The DNA of the CDR3 is TGCGCCAGCAGCCAAGGGACTAGCGGGAGTCAAGATACGCAGTATTTT.

The chain links TRBV3-1 to TRBJ2-1, with TRBD2 identical over 8 bases. The CDR3 totals 19 residues. Trimming cost V 0 bases and J 2 bases; bases outside gene matches: 12. Germline V gives CDR1 LGHDT, CDR2 YNNKEL (reference sequence). The CDR3 sequence: CASSQDLAGGLNPYNEQFF. The CDR3 bases are TGTGCCAGCAGCCAAGATCTTGCGGGAGGCCTGAACCCCTACAATGAGCAGTTCTTC.

This clonotype was seen ten or more times. The chain joins TRBV11-2 to TRBJ2-5; the D gene is possibly TRBD1 (10 bases). Trimming took off 1 base at V and 3 bases at J, with 33 bases between the two ends. Looked up from germline, CDR1 is SGHAT and CDR2 is FQNNGV. CDR3 length: 22 amino acids. Here the CDR3 reads CASSLGIPGQGSMSGRKETQYF. The CDR3, as DNA: TGTGCCAGCAGCTTAGGGATACCGGGACAGGGGTCGATGAGCGGGAGGAAAGAGACCCAGTACTTC. The variable domain in full, completed from reference TRBV11-2 and TRBJ2-5, reads EAGVAQSPRYKIIEKRQSVAFWCNPISGHATLYWYQQILGQGPKLLIQFQNNGVVDDSQLPKDRFSAERLKGVDSTLKIQPAKLEDSAVYLCASSLGIPGQGSMSGRKETQYFGPGTRLLVL.

This clonotype occurred a few times. The chain is built from TRBV29-1 and TRBJ2-7; tentative D call: TRBD2 (6 bases). Germline CDR1 SQVTM, CDR2 ANQGSEA. Trimming shortened V by 6 bases and J by 1 base, and 13 bases separated the two germline ends. CDR3 size: 13 residues. The CDR3, as DNA: TGCAGCGTCGGTCCTGGGGGGTCCTACGAGCAGTACTTC. This codes for CSVGPGGSYEQYF.

This clonotype was picked up many times. J is TRBJ2-6 and V is TRBV6-6; the match to TRBD2 covers 11 bases. After removal of 7 bases from V and 1 base from J, the junction contained 6 bases not matched to a gene. Germline V gene sequence: CDR1 MNHNY, CDR2 SVGAGI (reference sequence). The CDR3 runs 17 residues. CDR3 amino acids: CASNSLAGESGANVLTF. CDR3 nucleotide sequence: TGTGCCAGCAACTCACTAGCGGGAGAATCTGGGGCCAACGTCCTGACTTTC.